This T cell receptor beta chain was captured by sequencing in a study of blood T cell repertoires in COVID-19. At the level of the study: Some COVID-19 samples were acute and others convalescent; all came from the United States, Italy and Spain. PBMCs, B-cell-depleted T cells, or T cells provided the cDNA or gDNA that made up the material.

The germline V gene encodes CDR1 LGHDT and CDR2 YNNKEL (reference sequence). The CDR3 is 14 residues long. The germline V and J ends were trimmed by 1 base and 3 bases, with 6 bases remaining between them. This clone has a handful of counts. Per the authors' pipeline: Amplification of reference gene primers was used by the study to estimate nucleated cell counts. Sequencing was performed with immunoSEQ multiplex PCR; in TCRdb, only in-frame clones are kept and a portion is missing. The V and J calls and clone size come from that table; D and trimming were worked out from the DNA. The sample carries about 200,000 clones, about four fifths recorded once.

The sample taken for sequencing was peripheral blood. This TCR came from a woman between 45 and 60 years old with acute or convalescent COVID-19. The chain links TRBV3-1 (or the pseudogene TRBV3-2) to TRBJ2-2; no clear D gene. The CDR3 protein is CASSQAEHTGELFF. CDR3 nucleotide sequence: TGTGCCAGCAGCCAAGCGGAGCACACCGGGGAGCTGTTTTTT.